The 30 T cell receptor beta chains below all came from one sample that was sequenced in a study of cytomegalovirus exposure and HLA in healthy donors. The primer mix had 60 Vbeta and 13 Jbeta primers. TCRdb's copy holds only in-frame clones and misses some; the assay was immunoSEQ multiplex PCR. The sample lists around 140,000 clones; about 75% were seen once. The source material was PBMCs. The receptors were sampled from a woman aged 40-49 years in good health and CMV-seronegative.

This chain links TRBV30 with TRBJ1-5, with 9 nucleotides matching TRBD1. The CDR3 loop spans 15 amino acids. V dropped 2 bases and J dropped 3; count of bases not matched to a gene: 5. CDR1 GTSNPN and CDR2 SVGIG come from the germline V gene (reference sequence). CDR3 DNA: TGTGCCTGGAGTCCCGGGACAGGGTACAATCAGCCCCAGCATTTT. This gives the protein CAWSPGTGYNQPQHF.

The genes are TRBV29-1 and TRBJ1-1; D possibly corresponds to TRBD1 (6 bases). The CDR3 length is 14 residues. The ends were cut back, 5 bases at V and 0 bases at J, with 13 bases in the middle. The germline CDR1 and CDR2 sequences are SQVTM and ANQGSEA. The CDR3 sequence is CSVTPGQMNTEAFF. Here the CDR3 DNA reads TGCAGCGTTACCCCTGGACAGATGAACACTGAAGCTTTCTTT.

The chain is built from TRBV6-5 and TRBJ2-3, with D tentatively TRBD1 (6 bases). Germline V gene sequence: CDR1 MNHEY, CDR2 SVGAGI. The CDR3 is 15 residues long. V lost 6 bases and J 2 bases, leaving 15 bases between the germline ends. In DNA, the CDR3 is TGTGCCAGCAGAGCCCAGAGGGGGTACACAGATACGCAGTATTTT. Translation: CASRAQRGYTDTQYF.

This rearrangement joins TRBV6-5 to TRBJ2-5; 7 bases agree with TRBD1. Matching the DNA end better, TRBJ2-7 makes the J call doubtful. The CDR3 loop spans 15 amino acids. Germline assignment: CDR1 MNHEY and CDR2 SVGAGI. The CDR3, as DNA: TGTGCCAGCAGCCCCACAGGGGCCAACTCCTACGAGCAGTACTTC. Its protein product is CASSPTGANSYEQYF.

The chain carries TRBV7-3 and TRBJ2-2; D gene uncertain. Looked up from germline, CDR1 is SGHTA and CDR2 is FQGTGA. The CDR3 sequence is 12 residues long. The V end lost 3 bases, the J end lost 4 bases, and 3 bases lay between the germline ends. In DNA form, the CDR3 reads TGTGCCAGCAGCTTCCGCACCGGGGAGCTGTTTTTT. It encodes CASSFRTGELFF.

This clone was seen only a few times. This sequence joins TRBV6-5 and TRBJ1-1, with 8 bases that match TRBD1. CDR1 and CDR2 from the germline V gene are MNHEY and SVGAGI. This CDR3 contains 15 residues. After removal of 6 bases from V and 5 bases from J, the junction contained 11 bases not matched to a gene. The DNA for the CDR3 is TGTGCCAGCAGCCCATTTAGGACAGGGAGAACTGAAGCTTTCTTT. Residues: CASSPFRTGRTEAFF.

The J gene is TRBJ2-5, the V gene TRBV12-5; the match to TRBD1 covers 10 bases. The J call may not be correct, given that the DNA end is closer to TRBJ2-7. The CDR3 is made up of 16 amino acids. Germline lookup yields CDR1 LGHNT and CDR2 FRNRAP. The CDR3 DNA follows: TGTGCTAGTGGCACCAGGACAGGGGGTCCTACCTACGAGCAGTACTTC. Its protein is CASGTRTGGPTYEQYF.

V and J are TRBV2 and TRBJ2-7, with 11 bases identical to TRBD1. V gave up 10 bases and J gave up 6 bases; unmatched junction bases: 11. This CDR3 is 14 amino acids long. Germline V gene data show CDR1 as SNHLY and CDR2 as FYNNEI. The CDR3 region is CATEGTGGIGEQYF. CDR3 DNA: TGTGCCACCGAAGGGACAGGGGGTATCGGCGAGCAGTACTTC.

This clone was detected only once. The chain carries TRBV10-3 and TRBJ2-7; D possibly corresponds to TRBD1 (6 bases). V dropped 4 bases and J dropped 3 bases, with 7 bases sitting between them. The CDR3 length is 12 residues. Germline CDR1 is ENHRY and CDR2 is SYGVKD. DNA of the CDR3: TGTGCCATCAGTGGACAGGACTACGAGCAGTACTTC. Protein sequence: CAISGQDYEQYF.

This clone came up a few times. J is TRBJ2-1 and V is TRBV4-1; weak D call: TRBD2 (7 bases). Trimming left V 0 bases short and J 3 bases short, with 18 bases between. CDR3 length: 18 residues. The germline CDR1 and CDR2 sequences are MGHRA and YSYEKL. The CDR3 here is CASSQDLRGGVFYNEQFF. CDR3 DNA sequence: TGCGCCAGCAGCCAAGACCTCAGGGGAGGGGTGTTCTACAATGAGCAGTTCTTC.

This clone was detected only once. This chain joins TRBV4-1 and TRBJ2-7; 10 bases map to TRBD2. Germline CDR1 MGHRA, CDR2 YSYEKL. The CDR3 consists of 16 residues. V trimming: 0 bases; J trimming: 4 bases; junction bases outside the gene matches: 6. CDR3 coding DNA: TGCGCCAGCAGCCAAGAAGAGCGGGGGGGCCGTTACGAGCAGTACTTC. This translates into CASSQEERGGRYEQYF.

The chain recombines TRBV5-6 with TRBJ2-1; 7 nucleotides align to TRBD2. The CDR3 consists of 15 residues. V lost 2 bases, J lost 4 bases, and 6 bases stayed unmatched. Germline lookup yields CDR1 SGHDT and CDR2 YYEEEE. The CDR3 DNA sequence: TGTGCCAGCAGCTTTTTCGGGCGGGGGTACAATGAGCAGTTCTTC. It specifies CASSFFGRGYNEQFF.

V is TRBV7-2 and J is TRBJ1-6; tentative D call: TRBD1 (5 bases). This CDR3 spans 13 amino acids. Germline V gives CDR1 SGHTA, CDR2 FQGNSA. Trimming shortened V by 1 base and J by 13 bases, and 11 bases separated the two germline ends. CDR3 nucleotide sequence: TGTGCCAGCAGCTTAGATCAGGGCCCGCCCCTCCACTTT. Translating gives CASSLDQGPPLHF.

The chain joins TRBV30 to TRBJ1-5; D not resolved. The CDR3 runs 13 residues. V shed 2 bases and J shed 7 bases, with 12 bases lying between them. The V gene's germline CDR1 is GTSNPN and CDR2 SVGIG (reference sequence). The CDR3 coding sequence is TGTGCCTGGAGTCCTCAGAACGCCCAGCCCCAGCATTTT. Translated, it gives CAWSPQNAQPQHF.

This clone has at least ten counts. This chain connects TRBV29-1 to TRBJ2-7; 7 bases are shared with TRBD1. CDR3 length: 12 residues. Germline CDR1 and CDR2: SQVTM and ANQGSEA. The trim removed 5 bases at V and 3 bases at J, leaving 4 bases unmatched. The CDR3 here is CSVPQGNYEQYF. As DNA, the CDR3 is TGCAGCGTTCCACAGGGGAACTACGAGCAGTACTTC.

V is TRBV5-1 and J is TRBJ2-1; TRBD1 agrees at 7 bases. Trimming took 4 bases from V and 4 from J; bases not matched to a gene: 2. The V gene's germline CDR1 is SGHRS and CDR2 YFSETQ. The CDR3 length is 13 residues. In DNA, the CDR3 is TGCGCCAGCAGCGGGACAGCTTACAATGAGCAGTTCTTC. This sequence encodes CASSGTAYNEQFF. The entire variable domain, with the rest obtained from reference TRBV5-1 and TRBJ2-1, is as follows: KAGVTQTPRYLIKTRGQQVTLSCSPISGHRSVSWYQQTPGQGLQFLFEYFSETQRNKGNFPGRFSGRQFSNSRSEMNVSTLELGDSALYLCASSGTAYNEQFFGPGTRLTVL.

V and J are TRBV5-1 and TRBJ1-6, with a weak D call TRBD1 (5 bases). Germline V gene data show CDR1 as SGHRS and CDR2 as YFSETQ. This CDR3 is 18 amino acids long. V lost 0 bases to trimming and J lost 0 bases, with 13 bases between them. As DNA, the CDR3 is TGCGCCAGCAGCTTGGATGAGGGACTTAGCTCCTATAATTCACCCCTCCACTTT. It specifies CASSLDEGLSSYNSPLHF.

The rearrangement links TRBV6-6 to TRBJ1-2; TRBD1 might be the D (6 bases). Trimming left V 7 bases short and J 2 bases short, with 14 bases between. The CDR3 consists of 14 residues. The germline V gene encodes CDR1 MNHNY and CDR2 SVGAGI (reference sequence). The chain's CDR3 is CASTAGTPNYGYTF. The CDR3 coding sequence is TGTGCCAGCACCGCCGGGACACCGAACTATGGCTACACCTTC.

The CDR3 sequence: CASSVDRGGSGELFF. The CDR3 DNA sequence: TGCGCCAGCAGCGTGGACAGGGGTGGGTCCGGGGAGCTGTTTTTT. The chain carries TRBV5-1 and TRBJ2-2; 9 nucleotides line up with TRBD1. Germline CDR1 SGHRS, CDR2 YFSETQ. With 4 bases clipped from V and 6 bases from J, the junction kept 7 bases outside the gene matches. The CDR3 extends over 15 amino acids.

The genes are TRBV2 and TRBJ2-5; 9 bases map to TRBD2. The CDR3 totals 15 residues. Per the germline V gene, CDR1 is SNHLY and CDR2 is FYNNEI. Unmatched junction bases numbered 3, after V lost 4 bases and J lost 0 bases. The CDR3: CASSASGANQETQYF. Written as DNA, the CDR3 is TGTGCCAGCAGTGCTAGCGGGGCAAACCAAGAGACCCAGTACTTC.

For the CDR3, the DNA is TGTGCCAGCAGAGGACAGGGTCCGCCTCAGCCCCAGCATTTT. Residues: CASRGQGPPQPQHF. The rearrangement joins TRBV2 to TRBJ1-5; 8 positions agree with TRBD1. V trimming: 6 bases; J trimming: 6 bases; junction bases outside the gene matches: 7. Germline CDR1 is SNHLY and CDR2 is FYNNEI. The CDR3 extends over 14 amino acids.

This clone was seen more than once but under ten times. This CDR3 is also generated by other DNA sequences in the sample. The chain links TRBV6-4 to TRBJ1-1; no clear D. Trimming pared 4 bases from V and 0 bases from J, leaving 6 bases between. The CDR3 is made up of 13 amino acids. Germline CDR1 MRHNA, CDR2 SNTAGT. The CDR3 coding sequence is TGTGCCAGCAGTGGACAACTGAACACTGAAGCTTTCTTT. It codes for CASSGQLNTEAFF.

The chain employs TRBV15 and TRBJ1-3, with D possibly matching TRBD1 (5 bases). Trimming shortened V by 0 bases and J by 4 bases, and 7 bases separated the two germline ends. Germline CDR1 LNHNV, CDR2 YYDKDF (reference sequence). The CDR3 totals 14 residues. CDR3: CATSRDRQGNTIYF. The DNA for the CDR3 is TGTGCCACCAGCAGAGACCGACAGGGAAACACCATATATTTT.

The J gene is TRBJ2-7, the V gene TRBV6-5; the match to TRBD1 covers 7 bases. Per germline, CDR1 MNHEY and CDR2 SVGAGI. This CDR3 is 12 amino acids long. The V and J ends lost 6 bases and 4 bases, in that order; junction bases with no gene match: 3. The DNA for the CDR3 is TGTGCCAGCAGCCACAGGGGTTACGAGCAGTACTTC. It translates to CASSHRGYEQYF.

The chain carries TRBV12-5 and TRBJ2-3; tentatively, D is TRBD1 (6 bases). CDR3 size: 17 residues. Per germline, CDR1 LGHNT and CDR2 FRNRAP. Trimming took off 0 bases at V and 4 bases at J, with 17 bases between the two ends. CDR3 sequence: CASGLVVGAPRADTQYF. CDR3 in DNA: TGTGCTAGTGGTTTGGTAGTGGGGGCCCCGCGCGCAGATACGCAGTATTTT.

This clone was detected once. The V gene is TRBV6-6, the J gene TRBJ1-2; no reliable D call. Germline-derived CDR1 and CDR2 are MNHNY and SVGAGI (reference sequence). V was clipped by 2 bases and J by 0 bases, with 7 bases between them. The CDR3 is 14 residues long. The CDR3 DNA reads TGTGCCAGCAGTTACGTGCAGGCTAACTATGGCTACACCTTC. Its translation is CASSYVQANYGYTF.

This chain joins TRBV7-9 and TRBJ1-5, with a possible D match to TRBD1 (6 bases). CDR3 length: 15 amino acids. The germline gives CDR1 SEHNR, CDR2 FQNEAQ (reference sequence). V was clipped by 2 bases and J by 4 bases, with 12 bases between them. The chain's CDR3 is CASSLHAGVNQPQHF. The CDR3 nucleotides read TGTGCCAGCAGCTTACACGCAGGGGTGAATCAGCCCCAGCATTTT.

In the case of this clone: The sample has other DNA sequences that encode this CDR3 too. The V gene is TRBV6-5, the J gene TRBJ2-7; 9 positions agree with TRBD1. CDR1 is MNHEY, CDR2 SVGAGI, per germline. CDR3 length: 15 residues. V shed 0 bases, J shed 3 bases, and the junction held 3 bases outside the gene matches. CDR3 region: CASSYSRDRDYEQYF. In DNA, the CDR3 is TGTGCCAGCAGTTACTCGAGGGACAGGGACTACGAGCAGTACTTC.

The chain has TRBV7-9 and TRBJ1-1; 8 bases map to TRBD1. V lost 5 bases to trimming and J lost 0 bases; unmatched junction nucleotides: 5. Germline lookup yields CDR1 SEHNR and CDR2 FQNEAQ (reference sequence). The CDR3 has 15 residues. The CDR3 DNA reads as TGTGCCAGCAGCCCGAGGACAGGGCTGAACACTGAAGCTTTCTTT. Translation gives CASSPRTGLNTEAFF.

The J gene is TRBJ2-3, the V gene TRBV6-1; D call uncertain. The germline V gene encodes CDR1 MNHNS and CDR2 SASEGT. The CDR3 has 14 residues. With 6 bases removed from V and 2 bases from J, the gap between germline ends came to 12 bases. Here the CDR3 DNA reads TGTGCCAGCAGCGCCCTTGGCCCCACAGATACGCAGTATTTT. Translation gives CASSALGPTDTQYF.